This T cell receptor beta chain was recovered during a study of response to subunit inactivated influenza vaccine. The table lists this clonotype with a few counts. V was shortened by 5 bases and J by 2 bases, with 10 bases between the two germline ends. Germline CDR1 KGHSH, CDR2 LQKENI. The CDR3 totals 14 residues. TCRdb recomputed calls from the RT-PCR reads with MiXCR, one row per CDR3 protein. Altogether approximately 230,000 distinct CDR3 sequences are present, 12% being singletons, with the ten largest covering more than 7%. This rearrangement joins TRBV18 to TRBJ2-1, with D possibly TRBD2 on 5 matching bases. The material was non-naive T cells sorted from PBMCs, obtained approximately 15 days before vaccination. The receptor was isolated from a man in his fifties or sixties who received an inactivated influenza vaccine. The CDR3 nucleotides are TGTGCCAGCTCAGGCCCGGAGGCCTACAATGAGCAGTTCTTC. Residues: CASSGPEAYNEQFF.